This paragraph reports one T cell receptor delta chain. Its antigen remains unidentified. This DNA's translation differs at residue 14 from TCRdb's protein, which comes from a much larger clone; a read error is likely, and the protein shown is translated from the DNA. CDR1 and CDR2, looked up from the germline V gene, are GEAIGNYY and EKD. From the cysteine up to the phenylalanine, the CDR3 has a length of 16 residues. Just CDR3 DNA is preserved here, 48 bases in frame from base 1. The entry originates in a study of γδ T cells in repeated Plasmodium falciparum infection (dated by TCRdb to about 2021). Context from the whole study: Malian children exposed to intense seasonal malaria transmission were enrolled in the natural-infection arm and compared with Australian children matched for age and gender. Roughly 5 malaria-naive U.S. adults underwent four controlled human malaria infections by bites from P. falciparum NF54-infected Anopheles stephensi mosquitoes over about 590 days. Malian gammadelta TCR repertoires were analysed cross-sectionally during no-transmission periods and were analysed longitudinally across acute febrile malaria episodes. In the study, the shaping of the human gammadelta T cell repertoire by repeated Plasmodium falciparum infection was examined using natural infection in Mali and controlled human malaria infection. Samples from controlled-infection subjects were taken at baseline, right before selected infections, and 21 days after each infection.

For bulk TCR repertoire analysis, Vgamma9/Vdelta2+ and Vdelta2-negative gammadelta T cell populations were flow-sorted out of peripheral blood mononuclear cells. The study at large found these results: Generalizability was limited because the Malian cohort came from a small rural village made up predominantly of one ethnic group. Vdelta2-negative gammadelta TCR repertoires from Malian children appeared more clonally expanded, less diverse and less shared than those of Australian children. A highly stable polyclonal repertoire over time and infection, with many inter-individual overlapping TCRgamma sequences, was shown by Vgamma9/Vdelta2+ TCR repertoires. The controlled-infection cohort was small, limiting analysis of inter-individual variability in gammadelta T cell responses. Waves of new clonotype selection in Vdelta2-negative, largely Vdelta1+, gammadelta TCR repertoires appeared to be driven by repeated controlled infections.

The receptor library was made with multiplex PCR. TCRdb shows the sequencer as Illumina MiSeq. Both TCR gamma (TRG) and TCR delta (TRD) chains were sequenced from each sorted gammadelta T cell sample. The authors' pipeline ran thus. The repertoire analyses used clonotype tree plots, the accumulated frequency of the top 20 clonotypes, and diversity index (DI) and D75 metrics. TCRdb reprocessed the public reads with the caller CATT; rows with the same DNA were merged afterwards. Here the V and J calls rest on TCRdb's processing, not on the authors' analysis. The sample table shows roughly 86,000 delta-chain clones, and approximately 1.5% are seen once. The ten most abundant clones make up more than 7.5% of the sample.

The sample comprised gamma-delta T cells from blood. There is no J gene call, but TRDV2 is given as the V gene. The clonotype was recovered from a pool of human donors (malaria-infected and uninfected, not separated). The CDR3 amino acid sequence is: CACDTLLSWDTRQTFF. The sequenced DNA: TGTGCCTGTGACACCTTACTCTCCTGGGACACCCGACAGACGTTTTTC.